Below, 8 T cell receptor beta chains from the same sample are listed, as sequenced in a study of radiotherapy plus CTLA-4 blockade in lung cancer. TCRdb's copy holds only in-frame clones and misses some; the assay was immunoSEQ multiplex PCR. The sample lists roughly 90,000 clones; about 78% were seen once. Sequenced here: peripheral blood, sampled from a patient treated with radiotherapy plus ipilimumab. Receptors were obtained from a human donor with non-small cell lung cancer who had a partial response to radiotherapy plus ipilimumab. Some clones in this sample may be carry-over from other donors' samples.

The J gene is TRBJ2-2, the V gene TRBV7-8, with D possibly being TRBD2 (7 bases). The length of the CDR3 is 13 residues. Per the germline V gene, CDR1 is SGHVS and CDR2 is FQNEAQ. Trimming shortened V by 11 bases and J by 5 bases, and 15 bases separated the two germline ends. The CDR3 region has the DNA TGTGCCGGAGGGGGGGCTGGTACCGGGGAGCTGTTTTTT. Amino acids: CAGGGAGTGELFF.

This rearrangement joins TRBV28 to TRBJ1-2; the match to TRBD1 covers 9 bases. From germline, CDR1 is MDHEN and CDR2 SYDVKM. CDR3 length: 12 residues. Trimming removed 7 bases from V and 7 bases from J; junction bases left unmatched: 4. The CDR3: CASNTGGVGYTF. The CDR3, as DNA: TGTGCCAGCAATACAGGGGGCGTTGGCTACACCTTC.

The rearrangement joins TRBV4-2 to TRBJ2-5, with a weak D call TRBD1 (6 bases). The last part of the DNA fits TRBJ2-7 better; the J call may be wrong. This CDR3 has 14 amino acids. CDR1 and CDR2 from the germline V gene are LGHNA and YNFKEQ. Written as DNA, the CDR3 is TGTGCCAGCAGCCCCGCCCCACAGGGCTACGAGCAGTACTTC. Protein sequence: CASSPAPQGYEQYF.

The chain uses TRBV6-5 and TRBJ2-7; D possibly corresponds to TRBD2 (5 bases). With 5 bases removed from V and 4 bases from J, the gap between germline ends came to 6 bases. Germline lookup yields CDR1 MNHEY and CDR2 SVGAGI. The CDR3 runs 11 residues. The CDR3 DNA follows: TGTGCCAGCAGTGGACTGTACGAGCAGTACTTC. Its protein product is CASSGLYEQYF.

The chain recombines TRBV5-5 with TRBJ2-5; 11 positions match TRBD2. Germline CDR1 is SGHKS and CDR2 is YYEKEE (reference sequence). CDR3 length: 16 residues. The trim removed 0 bases at V and 1 base at J, leaving 2 bases unmatched. This CDR3 is CASSLVAGGTQETQYF. DNA for the CDR3: TGTGCCAGCAGCTTGGTAGCGGGAGGGACCCAAGAGACCCAGTACTTC.

The J gene is TRBJ2-1, the V gene TRBV19, with TRBD2 matching 8 bases. This CDR3 spans 14 amino acids. J lost 9 bases, V lost 5 bases, and 9 bases had no gene match. Germline lookup yields CDR1 LNHDA and CDR2 SQIVND (reference sequence). The CDR3: CASSPSVAGGEQFF. CDR3 nucleotides: TGTGCCAGTAGTCCATCGGTCGCGGGGGGTGAGCAGTTCTTC.

There are a few counts of this clone. The rearrangement uses TRBV28 and TRBJ2-2, with D possibly matching TRBD1 (6 bases). The CDR3 length is 15 residues. Trimming removed 6 bases at V and 3 bases at J, with 14 bases between. Germline CDR1 is MDHEN and CDR2 is SYDVKM. CDR3 sequence (DNA): TGTGCCAGCAGCCCTAGACGGACAGACACCGGGGAGCTGTTTTTT. Translated, it gives CASSPRRTDTGELFF.

The chain is built from TRBV6-5 and TRBJ1-1; D uncertain. CDR3 length equals 14 residues. V lost 0 bases and J 0 bases, leaving 5 bases between the germline ends. Germline lookup yields CDR1 MNHEY and CDR2 SVGAGI. CDR3 loop: CASSYSAMNTEAFF. CDR3 nucleotides: TGTGCCAGCAGTTACTCGGCCATGAACACTGAAGCTTTCTTT.